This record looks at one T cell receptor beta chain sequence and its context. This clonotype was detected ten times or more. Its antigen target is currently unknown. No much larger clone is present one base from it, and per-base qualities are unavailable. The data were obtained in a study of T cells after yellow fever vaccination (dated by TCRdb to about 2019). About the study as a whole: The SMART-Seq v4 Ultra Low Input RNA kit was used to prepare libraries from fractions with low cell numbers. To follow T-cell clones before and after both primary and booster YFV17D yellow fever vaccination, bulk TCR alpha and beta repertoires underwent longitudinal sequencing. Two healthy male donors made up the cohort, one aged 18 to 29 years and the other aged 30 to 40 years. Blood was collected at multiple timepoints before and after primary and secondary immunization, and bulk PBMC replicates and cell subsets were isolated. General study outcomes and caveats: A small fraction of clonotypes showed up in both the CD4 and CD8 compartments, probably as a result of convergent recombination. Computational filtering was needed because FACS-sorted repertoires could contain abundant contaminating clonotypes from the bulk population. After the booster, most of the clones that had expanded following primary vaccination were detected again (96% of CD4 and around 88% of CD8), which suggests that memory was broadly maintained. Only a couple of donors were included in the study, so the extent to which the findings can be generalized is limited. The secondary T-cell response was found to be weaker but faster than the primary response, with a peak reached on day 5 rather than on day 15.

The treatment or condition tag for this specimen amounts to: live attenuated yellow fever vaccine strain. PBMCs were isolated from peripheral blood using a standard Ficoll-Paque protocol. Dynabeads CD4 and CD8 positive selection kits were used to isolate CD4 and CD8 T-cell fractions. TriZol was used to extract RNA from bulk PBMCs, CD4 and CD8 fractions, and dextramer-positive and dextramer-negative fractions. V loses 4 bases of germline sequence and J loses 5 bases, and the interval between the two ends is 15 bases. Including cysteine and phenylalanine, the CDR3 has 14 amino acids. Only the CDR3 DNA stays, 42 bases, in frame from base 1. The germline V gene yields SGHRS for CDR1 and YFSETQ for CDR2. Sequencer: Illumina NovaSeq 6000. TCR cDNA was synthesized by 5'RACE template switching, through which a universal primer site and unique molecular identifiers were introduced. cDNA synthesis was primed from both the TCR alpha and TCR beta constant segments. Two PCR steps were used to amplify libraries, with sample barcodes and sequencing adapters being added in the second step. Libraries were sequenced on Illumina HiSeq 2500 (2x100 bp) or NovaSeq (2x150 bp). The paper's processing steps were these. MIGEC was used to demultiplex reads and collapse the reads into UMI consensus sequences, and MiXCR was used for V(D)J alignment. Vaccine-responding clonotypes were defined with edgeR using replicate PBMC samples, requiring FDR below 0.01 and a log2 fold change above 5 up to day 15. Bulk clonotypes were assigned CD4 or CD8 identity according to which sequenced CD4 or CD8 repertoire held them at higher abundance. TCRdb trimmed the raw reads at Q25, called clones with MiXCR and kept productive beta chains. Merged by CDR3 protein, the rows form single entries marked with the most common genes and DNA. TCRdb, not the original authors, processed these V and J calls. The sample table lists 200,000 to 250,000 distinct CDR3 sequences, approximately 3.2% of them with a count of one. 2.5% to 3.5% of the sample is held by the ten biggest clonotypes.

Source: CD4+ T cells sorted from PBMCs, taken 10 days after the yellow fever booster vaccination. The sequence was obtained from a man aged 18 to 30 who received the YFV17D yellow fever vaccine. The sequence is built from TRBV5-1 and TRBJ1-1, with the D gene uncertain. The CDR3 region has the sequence CASSPRPGRTEAFF. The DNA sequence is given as TGCGCCAGCAGCCCCCGGCCCGGACGGACTGAAGCTTTCTTT.